This TCR beta chain was sequenced during a study of neurological immune-mediated disorders. Study outcomes and limitations: None of the CDR3 amino acid sequences found in expanded clones was shared across subjects. This suggests that the TCR-beta repertoires were private in all groups.

The team produced cDNA through 5'RACE using 10-nucleotide random UMIs. In each sequencing run, over 180 million TCR-beta sequences were generated from 15-18 subjects. One entry per CDR3 protein, called by TCRdb with MiXCR from the 5' RACE reads. Of more than 45,000 distinct CDR3 sequences detected, roughly an eighth appear once; the ten largest clones hold less than 2%. Unsorted libraries were generated from 2 million PBMCs. These cells had been stored in RNAlater at -80 C. This clonotype was observed many times. Its antigen is still unknown. Per the germline V gene, CDR1 is DFQATT and CDR2 is SNEGSKA (reference sequence). Germline trimming cut 0 bases from V and 5 bases from J; bases unmatched to any gene: 5. The CDR3 consists of 14 residues.

The TCR originated in a man aged 55-75 years in good health. V usage is TRBV20-1 and J usage is TRBJ2-5, with 8 bases lining up with TRBD1. The sequencing input was PBMCs. CDR3 loop: CSAREPDRDETQYF. CDR3 in DNA: TGCAGTGCTAGAGAGCCGGACAGGGATGAGACCCAGTACTTC.